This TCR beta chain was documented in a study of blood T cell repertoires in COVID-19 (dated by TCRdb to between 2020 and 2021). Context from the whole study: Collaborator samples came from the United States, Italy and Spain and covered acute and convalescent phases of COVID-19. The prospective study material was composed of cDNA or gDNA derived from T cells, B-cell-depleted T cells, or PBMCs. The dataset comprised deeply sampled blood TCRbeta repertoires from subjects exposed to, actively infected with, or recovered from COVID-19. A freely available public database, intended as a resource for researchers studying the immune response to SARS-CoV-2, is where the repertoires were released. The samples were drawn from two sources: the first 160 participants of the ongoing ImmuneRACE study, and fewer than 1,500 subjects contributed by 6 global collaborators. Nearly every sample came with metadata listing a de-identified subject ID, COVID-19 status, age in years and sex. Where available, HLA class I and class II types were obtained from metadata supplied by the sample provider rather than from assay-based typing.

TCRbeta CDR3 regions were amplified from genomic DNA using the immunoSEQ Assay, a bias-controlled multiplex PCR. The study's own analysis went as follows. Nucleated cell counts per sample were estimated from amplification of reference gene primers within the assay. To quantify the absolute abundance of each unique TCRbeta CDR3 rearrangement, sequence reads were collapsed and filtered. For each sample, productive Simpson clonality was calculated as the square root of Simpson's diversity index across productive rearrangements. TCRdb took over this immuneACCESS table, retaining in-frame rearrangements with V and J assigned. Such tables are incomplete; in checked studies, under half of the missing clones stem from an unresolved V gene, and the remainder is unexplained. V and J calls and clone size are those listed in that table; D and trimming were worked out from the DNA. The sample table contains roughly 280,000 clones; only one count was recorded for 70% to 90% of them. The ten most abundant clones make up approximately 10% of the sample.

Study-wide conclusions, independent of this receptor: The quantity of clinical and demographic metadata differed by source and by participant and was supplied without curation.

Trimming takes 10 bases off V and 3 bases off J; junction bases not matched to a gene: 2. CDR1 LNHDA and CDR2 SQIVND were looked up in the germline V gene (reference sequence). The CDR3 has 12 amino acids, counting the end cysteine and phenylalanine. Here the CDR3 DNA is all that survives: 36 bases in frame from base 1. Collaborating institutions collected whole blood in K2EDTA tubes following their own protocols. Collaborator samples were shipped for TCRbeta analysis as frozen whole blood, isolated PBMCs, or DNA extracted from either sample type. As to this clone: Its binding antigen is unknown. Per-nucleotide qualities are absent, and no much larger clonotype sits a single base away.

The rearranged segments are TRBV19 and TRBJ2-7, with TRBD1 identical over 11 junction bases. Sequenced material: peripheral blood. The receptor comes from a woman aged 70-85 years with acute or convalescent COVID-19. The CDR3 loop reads CATGQGVYEQYF. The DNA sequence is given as TGTGCCACGGGACAGGGGGTCTACGAGCAGTACTTC.